This TCR beta chain was found in a study of blood T cell repertoires in COVID-19. Across the study: Acute and convalescent COVID-19 samples came from the United States, Italy and Spain. Sample material is recorded as cDNA or gDNA derived from T cells, B-cell-depleted T cells, or PBMCs.

The CDR3 is 14 residues long. The V gene's germline CDR1 is LNHDA and CDR2 SQIVND (reference sequence). J lost 7 bases, V lost 4 bases, and 5 bases had no gene match. Method: immunoSEQ multiplex PCR; TCRdb's copy keeps in-frame clones and lacks some. Of hundreds of thousands of clones listed, 85% to 90% are singletons. Sequencing was done on a sample of peripheral blood. The chain is built from TRBV19 and TRBJ2-3, with 10 positions matching TRBD2. This TCR was sampled from a human donor in a cohort sampled during active COVID-19. The CDR3 is CASSTSGGFNTQYF. In DNA, the CDR3 is TGTGCCAGTAGTACTAGCGGGGGATTCAATACGCAGTATTTT.